The 20 T cell receptor beta chains below all came from one sample that was sequenced in a study of blood T cells in healthy people across ages. A second PCR, run for about 7 to 11 cycles, used a sample-barcoded 5' primer plus a J-beta primer mix. TCRdb independently ran MiXCR on the 5' RACE reads; one entry per CDR3 protein. This sample has more than 800,000 distinct CDR3 sequences, with less than 50% found just once. Sequenced sample: blood. All receptors derive from an older woman in good health.

V gene TRBV20-1 combines with J gene TRBJ1-5; D is undetermined. V was shortened by 1 base and J by 6 bases, with 16 bases between the two germline ends. The CDR3 is made up of 15 amino acids. The germline V gene has CDR1 DFQATT and CDR2 SNEGSKA (reference sequence). CDR3 protein: CSARAGGLTGQPQHF. The CDR3 DNA is TGCAGTGCTAGAGCTGGAGGCCTTACCGGTCAGCCCCAGCATTTT.

The chain links TRBV2 to TRBJ2-5; TRBD2 is a possible D gene (5 bases). The CDR3 consists of 14 residues. The V end was cut by 3 bases, the J end by 5 bases, with 13 bases between. Germline CDR1 is SNHLY and CDR2 is FYNNEI. The CDR3 spells CASSDGWRAETQYF. The CDR3 DNA reads as TGTGCCAGCAGTGATGGCTGGCGGGCGGAGACCCAGTACTTC.

A remark on this clonotype: At one boundary the junction diverges from the germline segment, which might be a read error. The V gene is TRBV18, the J gene TRBJ2-5; D possibly corresponds to TRBD2 (6 bases). The V gene's germline CDR1 is KGHSH and CDR2 LQKENI. The CDR3 totals 16 residues. The CDR3 bases are TGTGCCAGCTCACCGCGAGTTGGGGGGTTACAAGAGGCCCAGTACTTC. Translation: CASSPRVGGLQEAQYF.

This chain joins TRBV9 and TRBJ2-6; D possibly corresponds to TRBD1 (6 bases). Germline CDR1 and CDR2: SGDLS and YYNGEE. This CDR3 spans 17 amino acids. V shed 0 bases and J shed 2 bases, with 12 bases lying between them. In DNA form, the CDR3 reads TGTGCCAGCAGCGTAGACAGGGAGAGTGCTGGGGCCAACGTCCTGACTTTC. Its protein is CASSVDRESAGANVLTF.

The chain couples TRBV15 to TRBJ2-1; TRBD2 is a possible D gene (5 bases). CDR3 size: 20 residues. V was trimmed by 0 bases and J by 10 bases, leaving 31 bases between them. Germline loops: CDR1 LNHNV, CDR2 YYDKDF (reference sequence). The CDR3, as DNA: TGTGCCACCAGCAGAGATTGGGCAGCTTTGGGCGGACCCCGTAGGAGGGAGCAGTTCTTC. Amino acids: CATSRDWAALGGPRRREQFF.

This rearrangement joins TRBV20-1 to TRBJ1-2; TRBD1 is a possible D gene (5 bases). Trimming took 4 bases from V and 2 from J, leaving 14 bases between them. Germline loops: CDR1 DFQATT, CDR2 SNEGSKA (reference sequence). This CDR3 has 14 amino acids. CDR3 region: CSAMRPPGNYGYTF. DNA for the CDR3: TGCAGTGCTATGAGGCCCCCAGGGAACTATGGCTACACCTTC.

Ten or more counts support this clonotype. This sequence joins TRBV12-3 or TRBV12-4 and TRBJ2-1; the D is unclear. This CDR3 contains 12 residues. Trimming took 6 bases from V and 6 from J, leaving 9 bases between them. CDR3 region: CASRGLGNEQFF. The CDR3 DNA reads TGTGCCAGCAGGGGCTTAGGCAATGAGCAGTTCTTC.

The chain uses TRBV19 and TRBJ2-5, with D unclear. Germline loops: CDR1 LNHDA, CDR2 SQIVND (reference sequence). CDR3 size: 12 residues. The CDR3 protein is CATAVSYNEQYF. CDR3 DNA sequence: TGTGCTACAGCAGTTTCGTACAATGAGCAGTACTTC.

V is TRBV2 and J is TRBJ2-1; D is possibly TRBD1 (5 bases). V shed 6 bases and J shed 7 bases, with 13 bases lying between them. This CDR3 is built from 13 residues. From germline, CDR1 is SNHLY and CDR2 FYNNEI. The CDR3 region has the DNA TGTGCCAGCAGCGACGACAGATCAAATGAGCAGTTCTTC. Protein: CASSDDRSNEQFF.

The rearrangement uses TRBV10-3 and TRBJ2-7; 7 bases line up with TRBD2. CDR3 length: 18 amino acids. The V and J ends lost 4 bases and 4 bases, in that order; junction bases with no gene match: 19. Germline assignment: CDR1 ENHRY and CDR2 SYGVKD. The CDR3 sequence: CAISGTPPPRESGYEQYF. In nucleotides, the CDR3 is TGTGCCATCAGTGGGACCCCCCCTCCGCGGGAGTCGGGGTACGAGCAGTACTTC.

J is TRBJ2-3 and V is TRBV27, with no clear D. The V end lost 2 bases, the J end lost 4 bases, and 10 bases lay between the germline ends. Germline CDR1 and CDR2: MNHEY and SMNVEV (reference sequence). The CDR3 loop spans 14 amino acids. CDR3 DNA sequence: TGTGCCAGCAGTTTAGCCCTTACCGCAGATACGCAGTATTTT. Protein: CASSLALTADTQYF.

The gene calls are TRBV24-1 and TRBJ2-3; no reliable D call. The V gene lost 5 bases and the J gene lost 0 bases, with 8 bases spanning the gap. This CDR3 contains 14 residues. CDR1 KGHDR and CDR2 SFDVKD come from the germline V gene. CDR3: CATSAGKSTDTQYF. CDR3 coding DNA: TGTGCCACCAGTGCGGGCAAGAGCACAGATACGCAGTATTTT.

The rearrangement links TRBV29-1 to TRBJ1-5, with TRBD1 identical over 7 bases. This CDR3 contains 15 residues. Germline-derived CDR1 and CDR2 are SQVTM and ANQGSEA. Trimming removed 0 bases from V and 2 bases from J; junction bases left unmatched: 4. For the CDR3, the DNA is TGCAGCGTTGAAGAAGGGGGCGGGGGCAATCAGCCCCAGCATTTT. It specifies CSVEEGGGGNQPQHF.

This clonotype was seen at least ten times. The rearrangement uses TRBV29-1 and TRBJ2-7; the match to TRBD1 covers 10 bases. CDR1 and CDR2 from the germline V gene are SQVTM and ANQGSEA. The CDR3 contains 15 residues. Trimming removed 4 bases from V and 0 bases from J; junction bases left unmatched: 6. The CDR3 DNA follows: TGCAGCGTTGGGACAGGGGGTAGGGCCTCCTACGAGCAGTACTTC. This sequence encodes CSVGTGGRASYEQYF.

The chain joins TRBV5-1 to TRBJ2-7; D may be TRBD1 (6 bases). The germline V gene has CDR1 SGHRS and CDR2 YFSETQ. The CDR3 is made up of 16 amino acids. V lost 4 bases to trimming and J lost 7 bases, with 24 bases between them. CDR3 in DNA: TGCGCCAGCAGCCGCCTAGGGGACACCAACTACAATGAGCAGTACTTC. Translation: CASSRLGDTNYNEQYF.

In its sample, this clonotype was seen a few times. The chain combines TRBV12-3 or TRBV12-4 with TRBJ2-3; D is unclear. The CDR3 covers 15 residues. The V and J ends lost 7 bases and 3 bases respectively, with 17 bases between them. The CDR3 DNA sequence: TGTGCCAGCACTCCGGGCACCTGGGGTACAGATACGCAGTATTTT. Translated, it gives CASTPGTWGTDTQYF.

This chain uses TRBV27 with TRBJ2-1, with 8 bases aligning to TRBD2. CDR3 length: 15 residues. The J segment lost 5 bases and the V segment lost 2 bases, leaving 5 bases of the junction unmatched. The germline CDR1 and CDR2 sequences are MNHEY and SMNVEV (reference sequence). CDR3 protein: CASSLPGGIHNEQFF. The CDR3 nucleotides are TGTGCCAGCAGTTTACCGGGAGGGATACACAATGAGCAGTTCTTC.

This clonotype has a single count. This rearrangement joins TRBV6-1 to TRBJ2-1; D remains ambiguous. The DNA end lines up better with TRBJ2-7; the J call may be wrong. The CDR3 covers 16 residues. The germline V gene has CDR1 MNHNS and CDR2 SASEGT. The CDR3: CASSEQSYSSYNEQYF. CDR3 sequence (DNA): TGTGCCAGCAGTGAACAAAGCTACAGCTCCTACAATGAGCAGTACTTC.

This clonotype was detected a few times. The chain links TRBV27 to TRBJ2-5; 9 bases are shared with TRBD1. Germline CDR1 reads MNHEY; CDR2 reads SMNVEV (reference sequence). Germline trimming cut 6 bases from V and 5 bases from J; bases unmatched to any gene: 10. The CDR3 consists of 15 residues. The CDR3 coding sequence is TGTGCCAGCAGACAAAAACAGGGGGCGAGGGAGACCCAGTACTTC. Translating gives CASRQKQGARETQYF.

The chain employs TRBV20-1 and TRBJ2-7, with TRBD2 matching over 7 bases. CDR1 is DFQATT and CDR2 is SNEGSKA in the germline V gene (reference sequence). This CDR3 is 14 amino acids long. Trimming cost V 8 bases and J 3 bases; bases outside gene matches: 13. The CDR3, as DNA: TGCAGTACAAACGGGTTCCGGACTAGCTACGAGCAGTACTTC. Translated, it gives CSTNGFRTSYEQYF.